The T cell receptor (beta chain) under discussion was sequenced for a study of PD-L1 blockade in urothelial cancer. At the level of the study: Patients went on atezolizumab in the mid-2010s, receiving 1,200 mg intravenously every 3 weeks. Prior chemotherapy regimens per patient numbered 0 to 3. There were a median of roughly 140,000 T cells in blood samples. Points from the study as a whole: By 3 weeks, tumor-associated blood clones had expanded more in durable-benefit patients.

CDR3 size: 12 residues. Per germline, CDR1 MNHNS and CDR2 SASEGT. V was trimmed by 9 bases and J by 12 bases, leaving 17 bases between them. Details on this clone: The antigen remains undetermined.

Libraries were prepared by immunoSEQ multiplex PCR; TCRdb keeps only in-frame clonotypes and omits some of them. Of more than 55,000 clones in the sample, 86% were seen once. The material was PBMCs, obtained around atezolizumab (anti-PD-L1) treatment. This TCR was sampled from a man aged 45-65 years with urothelial cancer. This chain joins TRBV6-1 and TRBJ1-4, with no clear D. CDR3 sequence (DNA): TGTGCCAGTTTGACCGGCCGGGTCCAACTGTTTTTT. Encoded protein: CASLTGRVQLFF.